The 12 T cell receptor beta chains listed next were all sequenced from one sample in a study of blood T cell repertoires in COVID-19 (dated by TCRdb to the early 2020s). Library preparation was by the immunoSEQ multiplex PCR assay. TCRdb holds this immuneACCESS table with in-frame rearrangements only. Some clones are missing; in checked studies, unresolved V genes explain under half, and the rest has no known cause. The sample table shows 150,000 to 200,000 clones, and more than 70% are seen once. The ten largest account for 4.5% to 7.5% of the sample. The sequenced sample was PBMCs or T cells enriched from blood (not recorded which). Receptors were obtained from a man in his forties who had recovered from COVID-19.

This clone was detected only a few times. The J gene is TRBJ1-5, the V gene TRBV19, with 10 nucleotides matching TRBD1. The CDR3 length is 15 residues. Trimming cost V 7 bases and J 5 bases; bases outside gene matches: 8. CDR1 and CDR2 from the germline V gene are LNHDA and SQIVND (reference sequence). The CDR3 bases are TGTGCCAGTAAATTAGACAGGGGGCAGTATCAGCCCCAGCATTTT. As protein: CASKLDRGQYQPQHF.

This clone was observed once. This rearrangement joins TRBV7-2 to TRBJ2-5; unclear D gene. Germline lookup yields CDR1 SGHTA and CDR2 FQGNSA. The CDR3 is 12 residues long. Trimming removed 5 bases from V and 5 bases from J, with 9 bases in between. CDR3 nucleotides: TGTGCCAGCAGCGCATCCAGGGAGACCCAGTACTTC. Its protein is CASSASRETQYF.

This clone was counted once. The chain uses TRBV9 and TRBJ1-3, with D unresolved. The length of the CDR3 is 13 residues. V lost 5 bases to trimming and J lost 7 bases, with 13 bases between them. The germline V gene has CDR1 SGDLS and CDR2 YYNGEE. CDR3 sequence reads: CASRSEGGNTIYF. The CDR3 region has the DNA TGTGCCAGCAGGTCGGAGGGAGGGAACACCATATATTTT.

The chain employs TRBV24-1 and TRBJ2-1; D unclear. V was pared by 4 bases and J by 3 bases, with 3 bases between. The germline gives CDR1 KGHDR, CDR2 SFDVKD. CDR3 length: 12 amino acids. The CDR3 region has the DNA TGTGCCACCAGTGACCGCTACAATGAGCAGTTCTTC. Protein: CATSDRYNEQFF.

The sample holds a few counts of this clone. The chain carries TRBV6-1 and TRBJ2-7; a weak D match, TRBD2 (6 bases). V was trimmed by 1 base and J by 3 bases, leaving 10 bases between them. Germline V CDR1 and CDR2: MNHNS, SASEGT. This CDR3 is 14 amino acids long. CDR3 coding DNA: TGTGCCAGCAGTGAAGTGGCGGGGATCTACGAGCAGTACGTC. Translation gives CASSEVAGIYEQYV.

The gene calls are TRBV5-1 and TRBJ1-4; TRBD1 matches 7 bases. CDR3 length: 15 residues. Trimming cost V 4 bases and J 5 bases; bases outside gene matches: 8. Germline V gene sequence: CDR1 SGHRS, CDR2 YFSETQ. The CDR3 DNA reads TGCGCCAGCAGCCCGCGACAGGGCTTAAATGAAAAACTGTTTTTT. This gives the protein CASSPRQGLNEKLFF. Full variable domain (rest looked up from reference TRBV5-1 and TRBJ1-4): KAGVTQTPRYLIKTRGQQVTLSCSPISGHRSVSWYQQTPGQGLQFLFEYFSETQRNKGNFPGRFSGRQFSNSRSEMNVSTLELGDSALYLCASSPRQGLNEKLFFGSGTQLSVL.

The rearrangement joins TRBV7-8 to TRBJ2-7; 8 bases line up with TRBD1. V was pared by 6 bases and J by 2 bases, with 6 bases of the junction left unmatched. Germline values: CDR1 SGHVS, CDR2 FQNEAQ. The CDR3 length is 14 residues. The CDR3 spells CASRPRTGTYEQYV. The CDR3 nucleotides are TGTGCCAGCAGACCGAGGACAGGGACCTACGAGCAGTACGTC.

There are a few counts of this clone. This rearrangement joins TRBV11-2 to TRBJ2-7; 7 bases fit TRBD1. The V and J ends lost 4 bases and 2 bases, in that order; junction bases with no gene match: 11. CDR3 length: 16 amino acids. Germline-derived CDR1 and CDR2 are SGHAT and FQNNGV. CDR3 residues: CASSSDLTGQPYEQYF. Written as DNA, the CDR3 is TGTGCCAGCAGCTCGGACCTGACAGGGCAACCCTACGAGCAGTACTTC.

The count of this clone is one. V and J are TRBV9 and TRBJ1-1; TRBD1 aligns across 8 bases. The CDR3 totals 15 residues. After removal of 0 bases from V and 4 bases from J, the junction contained 5 bases not matched to a gene. The germline V gene encodes CDR1 SGDLS and CDR2 YYNGEE. The chain's CDR3 is CASSVVGTGGTEAFF. CDR3 sequence (DNA): TGTGCCAGCAGCGTAGTCGGGACAGGAGGCACTGAAGCTTTCTTT.

The chain couples TRBV19 to TRBJ1-2, with 9 bases lining up with TRBD1. Germline CDR1 is LNHDA and CDR2 is SQIVND (reference sequence). Losses at the gene ends were 8 bases for V and 4 bases for J; bases not matched to a gene: 14. CDR3 length equals 16 residues. DNA of the CDR3: TGTGCCAGTGAAGAAGGAAAACGGGACAGGGTCTATGGCTACACCTTC. It encodes CASEEGKRDRVYGYTF.

The gene calls are TRBV28 and TRBJ2-5; 11 bases align to TRBD1. Unmatched junction bases numbered 4, after V lost 7 bases and J lost 6 bases. The germline gives CDR1 MDHEN, CDR2 SYDVKM. The CDR3 totals 13 residues. As DNA, the CDR3 is TGTGCCAGCACGGACAGGGGGCAACAGACCCAGTACTTC. This translates into CASTDRGQQTQYF.

The J gene is TRBJ1-4, the V gene TRBV10-3, with a weak D call TRBD1 (6 bases). CDR1 is ENHRY and CDR2 is SYGVKD in the germline V gene. The CDR3 is 17 amino acids. The V gene lost 0 bases and the J gene lost 7 bases, with 18 bases spanning the gap. In DNA, the CDR3 is TGTGCCATCAGTGAGTCCGCTCCCACAAGGGGGGGTGAAAAACTGTTTTTT. As protein: CAISESAPTRGGEKLFF.